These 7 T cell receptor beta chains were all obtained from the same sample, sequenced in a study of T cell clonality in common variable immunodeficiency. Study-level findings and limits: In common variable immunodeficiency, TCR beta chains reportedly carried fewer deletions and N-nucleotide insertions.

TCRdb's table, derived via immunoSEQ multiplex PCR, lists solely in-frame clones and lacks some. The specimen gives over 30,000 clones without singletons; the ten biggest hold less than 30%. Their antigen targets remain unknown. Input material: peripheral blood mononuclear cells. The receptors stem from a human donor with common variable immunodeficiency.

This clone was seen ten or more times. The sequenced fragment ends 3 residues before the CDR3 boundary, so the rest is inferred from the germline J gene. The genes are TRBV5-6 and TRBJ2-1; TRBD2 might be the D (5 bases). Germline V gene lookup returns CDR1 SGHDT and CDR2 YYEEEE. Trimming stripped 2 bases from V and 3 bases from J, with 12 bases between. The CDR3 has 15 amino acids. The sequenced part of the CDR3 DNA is TGTGCCAGCAGCTTTCTGACTACAAACTACAATGAG. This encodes CASSFLTTNYNE. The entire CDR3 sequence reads CASSFLTTNYNEQFF.

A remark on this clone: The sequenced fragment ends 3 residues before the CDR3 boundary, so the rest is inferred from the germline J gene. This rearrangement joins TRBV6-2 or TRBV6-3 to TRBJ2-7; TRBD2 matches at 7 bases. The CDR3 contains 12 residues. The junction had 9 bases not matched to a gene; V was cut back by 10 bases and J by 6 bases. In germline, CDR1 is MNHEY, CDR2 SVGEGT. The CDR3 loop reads CAIRAGEGEQYF. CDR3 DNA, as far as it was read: TGTGCCATCAGGGCGGGAGAAGGCGAG.

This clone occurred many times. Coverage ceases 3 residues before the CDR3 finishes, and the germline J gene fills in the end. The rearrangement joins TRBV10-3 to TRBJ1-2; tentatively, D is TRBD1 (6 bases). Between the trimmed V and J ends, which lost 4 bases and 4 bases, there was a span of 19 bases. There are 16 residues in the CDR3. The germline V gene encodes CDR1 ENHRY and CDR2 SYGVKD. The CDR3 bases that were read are TGTGCCATCAGTGTTTTTGGACAGACCGGGATCTATGGC. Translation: CAISVFGQTGIYG. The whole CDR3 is CAISVFGQTGIYGYTF.

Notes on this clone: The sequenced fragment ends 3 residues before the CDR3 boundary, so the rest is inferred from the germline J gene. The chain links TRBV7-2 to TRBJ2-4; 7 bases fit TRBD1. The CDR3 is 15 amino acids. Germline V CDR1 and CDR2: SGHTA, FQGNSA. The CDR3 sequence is CASSLMGAGGEIQYF. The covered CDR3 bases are TGTGCCAGCAGCTTAATGGGTGCAGGGGGAGAAATT. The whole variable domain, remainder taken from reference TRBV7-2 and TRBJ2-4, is GAGVSQSPSNKVTEKGKDVELRCDPISGHTALYWYRQSLGQGLEFLIYFQGNSAPDKSGLPSDRFSAERTGGSVSTLTIQRTQQEDSAVYLCASSLMGAGGEIQYFGAGTRLSVL.

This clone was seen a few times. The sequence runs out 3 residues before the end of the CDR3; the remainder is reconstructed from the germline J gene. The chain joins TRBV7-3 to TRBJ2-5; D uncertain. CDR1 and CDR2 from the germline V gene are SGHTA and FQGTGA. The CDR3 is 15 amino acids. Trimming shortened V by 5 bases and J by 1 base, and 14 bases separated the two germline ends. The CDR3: CASSPGATLQETQYF. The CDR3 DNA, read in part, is TGTGCCAGCAGCCCCGGCGCGACTCTCCAAGAGACC.

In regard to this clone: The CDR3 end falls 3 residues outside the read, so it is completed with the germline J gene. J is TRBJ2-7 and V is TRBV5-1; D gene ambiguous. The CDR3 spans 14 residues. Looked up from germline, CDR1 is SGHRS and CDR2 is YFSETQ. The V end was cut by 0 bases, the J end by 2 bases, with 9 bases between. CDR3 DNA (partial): TGCGCCAGCAGCTTGGCCTATACAGCCTACGAG. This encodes CASSLAYTAYE. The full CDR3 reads CASSLAYTAYEQYF.

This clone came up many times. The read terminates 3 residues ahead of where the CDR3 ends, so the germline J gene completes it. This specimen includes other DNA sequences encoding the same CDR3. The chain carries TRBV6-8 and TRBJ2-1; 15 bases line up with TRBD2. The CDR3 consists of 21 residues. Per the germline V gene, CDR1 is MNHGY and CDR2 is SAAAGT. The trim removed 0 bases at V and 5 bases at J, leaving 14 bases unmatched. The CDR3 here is CASSYSIRPPGLAGGDNEQFF. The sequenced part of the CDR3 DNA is TGTGCCAGCAGTTACTCGATTAGGCCCCCGGGACTAGCGGGAGGTGACAATGAG.